The T cell receptor (beta chain) under discussion was sequenced for a study of cytomegalovirus exposure and HLA in healthy donors. Profiling relied on immunoSEQ multiplex PCR, and the TCRdb table lists in-frame clones only, not all of them. The repertoire holds some 320,000 clones, around 87% seen once, with approximately 1.2% in the top ten. This receptor was obtained from a woman aged 25 to 39 in good health and CMV-seropositive. What was sequenced was PBMCs.

The CDR3: CASSQLDKSYEQYF. CDR3 DNA: TGTGCCAGCAGCCAACTCGACAAATCCTACGAGCAGTACTTC. The J gene is TRBJ2-7, the V gene TRBV7-8; D gene ambiguous. The germline V and J ends were trimmed by 5 bases and 1 base, with 12 bases remaining between them. Germline values: CDR1 SGHVS, CDR2 FQNEAQ. CDR3 length: 14 amino acids.